One sample yielded the 31 T cell receptor beta chains listed below, sequenced in a study of blood T cells in healthy people across ages. Primers used in a second PCR of about 6 to 12 cycles were a sample-barcoded 5' primer and a J-beta primer mix. MiXCR was run by TCRdb on the 5' RACE reads, yielding one entry per CDR3 protein. The sample has almost 1 million distinct CDR3 sequences; just over 50% are singletons. Sequenced sample: blood. These receptor sequences come from a woman aged 60 to 75 in good health.

The V call is TRBV27, the J call TRBJ2-7; 14 positions agree with TRBD2. The ends lost 8 bases at V and 9 bases at J; junction bases unmatched: 21. Germline V gene sequence: CDR1 MNHEY, CDR2 SMNVEV (reference sequence). The CDR3 covers 18 residues. The CDR3 region is CASRTSRGRLAGGRMQYF. CDR3 bases: TGTGCCAGCCGTACCAGTCGGGGACGACTAGCGGGAGGGCGTATGCAGTACTTC.

The rearrangement joins TRBV27 to TRBJ1-2; 7 nucleotides align to TRBD1. The CDR3 contains 14 residues. V lost 5 bases to trimming and J lost 6 bases; unmatched junction nucleotides: 9. Germline assignment: CDR1 MNHEY and CDR2 SMNVEV (reference sequence). The CDR3 here is CASSRDRTGDGYTF. The CDR3 DNA follows: TGTGCCAGCAGTAGGGACAGAACGGGCGATGGCTACACCTTC.

At least ten counts were recorded for this clonotype. The chain links TRBV28 to TRBJ2-7; 11 bases align to TRBD2. Germline loops: CDR1 MDHEN, CDR2 SYDVKM. The CDR3 totals 15 residues. The V and J ends lost 5 bases and 3 bases, in that order; junction bases with no gene match: 6. The CDR3 DNA is TGTGCCAGCAGTCCTCCCGGGACTAGCGGCTACGAGCAGTACTTC. It translates to CASSPPGTSGYEQYF.

The chain links TRBV6-5 to TRBJ1-1; the D gene is possibly TRBD1 (6 bases). This CDR3 is built from 13 residues. V shed 7 bases and J shed 8 bases, with 17 bases lying between them. Germline-derived CDR1 and CDR2 are MNHEY and SVGAGI. Here the CDR3 DNA reads TGTGCCAGCACCGGACAGCGCGGGTTGGAAGCTTTCTTT. Translated, it gives CASTGQRGLEAFF.

This clonotype was observed a handful of times. The chain employs TRBV7-9 and TRBJ2-7; a possible D gene is TRBD1 (6 bases). CDR1 and CDR2 (germline): SEHNR, FQNEAQ (reference sequence). Trimming pared 4 bases from V and 5 bases from J, leaving 21 bases between. The CDR3 totals 16 residues. The chain's CDR3 is CASSSLGTTLVHEQYF. DNA for the CDR3: TGTGCCAGCAGCTCTTTAGGGACAACCCTTGTTCACGAGCAGTACTTC.

The chain carries TRBV20-1 and TRBJ2-7; 11 bases are a match to TRBD1. Looked up from germline, CDR1 is DFQATT and CDR2 is SNEGSKA (reference sequence). V lost 1 base and J lost 0; bases outside the gene matches: 5. This CDR3 contains 16 residues. This CDR3 is CSARGYGTGGSYEQYF. CDR3 nucleotide sequence: TGCAGTGCTAGAGGGTATGGGACAGGGGGCTCCTACGAGCAGTACTTC.

V usage is TRBV6-2 or TRBV6-3 and J usage is TRBJ2-5; TRBD2 is a possible D gene (5 bases). The CDR3 totals 17 residues. In germline, CDR1 is MNHEY, CDR2 SVGEGT. Trimming shortened V by 0 bases and J by 2 bases, and 16 bases separated the two germline ends. The chain's CDR3 is CASSYSKRGSRQETQYF. CDR3 nucleotides: TGTGCCAGCAGTTACTCAAAACGAGGGAGTAGGCAAGAGACCCAGTACTTC.

J is TRBJ2-7 and V is TRBV29-1; 12 bases map to TRBD2. V shed 4 bases and J 3 bases; nucleotides not matched to a gene: 7. The CDR3 contains 15 residues. Looked up from germline, CDR1 is SQVTM and CDR2 is ANQGSEA. Written as DNA, the CDR3 is TGCAGCGTTGGAGACCCTAGCGGGAGGGGCTACGAGCAGTACTTC. It codes for CSVGDPSGRGYEQYF.

The chain uses TRBV27 and TRBJ2-7; 8 bases line up with TRBD1. CDR1 MNHEY and CDR2 SMNVEV come from the germline V gene (reference sequence). V shed 4 bases and J 6 bases; nucleotides not matched to a gene: 11. This CDR3 is 15 amino acids long. DNA for the CDR3: TGTGCCAGCAGTTCCTCCGGGCAGGGGGCTGGCGAGCAGTACTTC. It is translated as CASSSSGQGAGEQYF.

The J gene is TRBJ2-1, the V gene TRBV5-1; 11 bases fit TRBD2. This CDR3 is built from 18 residues. Germline-derived CDR1 and CDR2 are SGHRS and YFSETQ. The V segment lost 1 base and the J segment 0 bases; nucleotides outside the gene matches: 6. In nucleotides, the CDR3 is TGCGCCAGCAGCTTGCCCCGACTAGCGGGAAGCTCCTACAATGAGCAGTTCTTC. This encodes CASSLPRLAGSSYNEQFF. The full variable domain, in which reference TRBV5-1 and TRBJ2-1 provide the parts outside the CDR3, is KAGVTQTPRYLIKTRGQQVTLSCSPISGHRSVSWYQQTPGQGLQFLFEYFSETQRNKGNFPGRFSGRQFSNSRSEMNVSTLELGDSALYLCASSLPRLAGSSYNEQFFGPGTRLTVL.

In this sample, this clonotype turned up many times. The chain carries TRBV29-1 and TRBJ2-7, with D maybe TRBD1 (5 bases). The V gene lost 4 bases and the J gene lost 4 bases, with 14 bases spanning the gap. CDR1 is SQVTM and CDR2 is ANQGSEA in the germline V gene. This CDR3 is built from 13 residues. The CDR3 protein is CSVGTDNSYEQYF. The DNA for the CDR3 is TGCAGCGTTGGGACGGACAACTCGTACGAGCAGTACTTC.

The chain uses TRBV5-1 and TRBJ2-1; 8 nucleotides agree with TRBD1. Trimming removed 4 bases from V and 0 bases from J; junction bases left unmatched: 6. Germline CDR1 SGHRS, CDR2 YFSETQ. The CDR3 runs to 16 residues. Here the CDR3 DNA reads TGCGCCAGCAGCGTGGACAGGGCGAGCTCCTACAATGAGCAGTTCTTC. This encodes CASSVDRASSYNEQFF.

This chain links TRBV20-1 with TRBJ2-1; D is undetermined. The V gene's germline CDR1 is DFQATT and CDR2 SNEGSKA (reference sequence). This CDR3 region has 19 residues. The germline V and J ends were trimmed by 0 bases and 3 bases, with 24 bases remaining between them. The DNA of the CDR3 is TGCAGTGCTAGAGAAATGGCCGGACGGAAGAAAGGGCTCTACAATGAGCAGTTCTTC. Translation gives CSAREMAGRKKGLYNEQFF.

The chain couples TRBV6-6 to TRBJ2-4; TRBD2 might be the D (5 bases). Between the trimmed V and J ends, which lost 5 bases and 0 bases, there was a span of 8 bases. Germline CDR1 reads MNHNY; CDR2 reads SVGAGI (reference sequence). CDR3 length equals 14 residues. CDR3 in DNA: TGTGCCAGCAGTACCCTAGCAGCCAAAAACATTCAGTACTTC. Encoded protein: CASSTLAAKNIQYF.

Written as DNA, the CDR3 is TGTGCCAGCAGTTACTCGAGGGCAGCCACAGATACGCAGTATTTT. It encodes CASSYSRAATDTQYF. The chain employs TRBV6-5 and TRBJ2-3, with D perhaps TRBD2 (5 bases). The CDR3 has 15 amino acids. Trimming pared 0 bases from V and 2 bases from J, leaving 9 bases between. CDR1 is MNHEY, CDR2 SVGAGI, per germline.

V is TRBV7-2 and J is TRBJ1-2; D is ambiguous. The CDR3 has 17 residues. V gave up 1 base and J gave up 5 bases, with 20 bases separating them. CDR1 and CDR2 (germline): SGHTA, FQGNSA. CDR3 region: CASSLGVFSSQDYGYTF. The CDR3 nucleotides read TGTGCCAGCAGCTTAGGGGTTTTTAGCAGCCAGGATTATGGCTACACCTTC.

The rearrangement uses TRBV25-1 and TRBJ2-3, with 14 positions matching TRBD2. Looked up from germline, CDR1 is MGHDK and CDR2 is SYGVNS. V lost 11 bases to trimming and J lost 4 bases; unmatched junction nucleotides: 17. This CDR3 spans 18 amino acids. CDR3 coding DNA: TGTGCCCGCTTCCCCCCAGTGGGGACTAGCGGGAGCCCAGATACGCAGTATTTT. Amino acid sequence: CARFPPVGTSGSPDTQYF. Using reference TRBV25-1 and TRBJ2-3 for the parts outside the CDR3, the full variable domain is EADIYQTPRYLVIGTGKKITLECSQTMGHDKMYWYQQDPGMELHLIHYSYGVNSTEKGDLSSESTVSRIRTEHFPLTLESARPSHTSQYLCARFPPVGTSGSPDTQYFGPGTRLTVL.

This sequence joins TRBV15 and TRBJ1-1; D remains unclear. The germline gives CDR1 LNHNV, CDR2 YYDKDF (reference sequence). V was clipped by 6 bases and J by 5 bases, with 13 bases between them. The CDR3 runs to 13 residues. The chain's CDR3 is CATSGPGDTEAFF. The CDR3 DNA sequence: TGTGCCACCAGTGGACCCGGGGATACTGAAGCTTTCTTT.

This chain uses TRBV20-1 with TRBJ2-1, with 8 bases identical to TRBD1. Germline V gene lookup returns CDR1 DFQATT and CDR2 SNEGSKA (reference sequence). The J segment lost 13 bases and the V segment lost 1 base, leaving 6 bases of the junction unmatched. The CDR3 loop spans 12 amino acids. In nucleotides, the CDR3 is TGCAGTGCTAGAGTTACAGGGGGAAACCAGTTCTTC. Amino acid sequence: CSARVTGGNQFF.

This clonotype showed up just a few times. CDR3 nucleotide sequence: TGTGCCAGCAGCACTAGCGAATTGGGCGGGAGTTCCCCCGGGCTGCAAGAGACCCAGTACTTC. It is translated as CASSTSELGGSSPGLQETQYF. V is TRBV11-1 and J is TRBJ2-5, with 7 nucleotides matching TRBD2. The CDR3 covers 21 residues. CDR1 is SGHAT and CDR2 is FQDESV in the germline V gene (reference sequence). The V segment lost 5 bases and the J segment 2 bases; nucleotides outside the gene matches: 26.

Only one count was recorded for this clonotype. One end of the junction is discordant with germline, which a read error may explain. This chain joins TRBV5-1 and TRBJ2-1; 10 bases are shared with TRBD2. The CDR3 runs to 16 residues. Looked up from germline, CDR1 is SGHRS and CDR2 is YFSETQ. The CDR3 DNA follows: TGCGCCAGCAGCTACCTAGCGGGAGATAGGAACAAGGAGCAGTTCTTC. Its protein is CASSYLAGDRNKEQFF.

The chain couples TRBV20-1 to TRBJ2-7; D unclear. The CDR3 contains 15 residues. Germline CDR1 DFQATT, CDR2 SNEGSKA (reference sequence). Deletions cut 5 bases from V and 0 bases from J, with 17 bases between. In nucleotides, the CDR3 is TGCAGTGCTGGGTTATCGGAGTTGAGCTCCTACGAGCAGTACTTC. This gives the protein CSAGLSELSSYEQYF.

This chain links TRBV4-3 with TRBJ1-2; no clear D gene. Germline-derived CDR1 and CDR2 are LGHNA and YSLEER. Trimming cost V 0 bases and J 7 bases, with 12 bases left between them. CDR3 length: 14 residues. The chain's CDR3 is CASSQEIESGGYTF. The CDR3 DNA reads TGCGCCAGCAGCCAAGAAATAGAATCTGGTGGCTACACCTTC.

This clonotype was picked up one time. The chain couples TRBV2 to TRBJ2-3, with 12 bases matching TRBD2. Germline V lookup: CDR1 SNHLY, CDR2 FYNNEI. The CDR3 spans 15 residues. The J segment lost 6 bases and the V segment lost 4 bases, leaving 5 bases of the junction unmatched. CDR3 DNA: TGTGCCAGCAGTGGAGGACTAGCGGGGTTGGATACGCAGTATTTT. The encoded protein is CASSGGLAGLDTQYF.

The chain recombines TRBV21-1 with TRBJ2-5; the DNA was not compared with TRBD1, the D call given in the table. TRBV21-1 is a recognized pseudogene. The CDR3 length is 17 residues. The DNA of the CDR3 is TGTGCCAGCCCCAGGGGGAAAAGAACTAATTTAAAAAATGAGCAGTACTTC. Residues: CASPRGKRTNLKNEQYF.

The rearrangement uses TRBV15 and TRBJ2-5; 7 bases line up with TRBD1. The J call may not be correct, given that the DNA end is closer to TRBJ2-7. The germline gives CDR1 LNHNV, CDR2 YYDKDF (reference sequence). The CDR3 totals 13 residues. Here the CDR3 DNA reads TGTGCCACCAGCCGGGACAGTTACTCCGAGCAGTACTTC. Its translation is CATSRDSYSEQYF.

This sequence joins TRBV20-1 and TRBJ2-1, with a tentative D call TRBD1 (7 bases). The ends were cut back, 1 base at V and 0 bases at J, with 19 bases in the middle. This CDR3 is 18 amino acids long. CDR1 and CDR2 (germline): DFQATT, SNEGSKA (reference sequence). In nucleotides, the CDR3 is TGCAGTGCTAGAGTCAGGCTGACGCGGGACAGCTCCTACAATGAGCAGTTCTTC. Protein: CSARVRLTRDSSYNEQFF.

This sequence joins TRBV4-1 and TRBJ2-7, with unresolved D. Deletions cut 2 bases from V and 2 bases from J, with 16 bases between. The germline gives CDR1 MGHRA, CDR2 YSYEKL. The CDR3 length is 16 residues. The CDR3 nucleotides read TGCGCCAGCAGCCAACCGGCAGGACGGCTGCCCTACGAGCAGTACTTC. This codes for CASSQPAGRLPYEQYF.

V is TRBV27 and J is TRBJ2-3, with D unclear. Germline V gives CDR1 MNHEY, CDR2 SMNVEV (reference sequence). The CDR3 covers 15 residues. Trimming removed 0 bases from V and 12 bases from J, with 19 bases in between. CDR3 protein: CASSLSGSYLGFQYF. CDR3 nucleotides: TGTGCCAGCAGTTTATCAGGATCGTATTTGGGATTTCAGTATTTT.

The J gene is TRBJ2-5, the V gene TRBV7-2; the match to TRBD2 covers 14 bases. CDR3 length equals 18 residues. V gave up 4 bases and J gave up 11 bases; unmatched junction bases: 18. Germline V CDR1 and CDR2: SGHTA, FQGNSA. CDR3 region: CASSSLVGLAGVYNEQYF. As DNA, the CDR3 is TGTGCCAGCAGCTCCCTGGTGGGACTAGCGGGAGTATACAATGAGCAGTACTTC.

This clonotype was picked up a small number of times. The chain couples TRBV3-1 to TRBJ2-5, with TRBD1 matching 7 bases. Germline assignment: CDR1 LGHDT and CDR2 YNNKEL (reference sequence). The CDR3 consists of 16 residues. V shed 4 bases and J 2 bases; nucleotides not matched to a gene: 10. The CDR3 is CASSLTGQPLQETQYF. The DNA for the CDR3 is TGTGCCAGCAGCCTAACGGGACAGCCTCTTCAAGAGACCCAGTACTTC.